Below are 13 T cell receptor beta chains sequenced from a single sample in a study of CD8+ T cells in alopecia areata. RNA, once extracted, was reverse transcribed into cDNA for use as the sequencing template. Profiled with immunoSEQ multiplex PCR; TCRdb holds only in-frame clones, not every one. The data hold about 30,000 clones, with approximately 65% observed a single time. Specimen: NKG2D-high CD8+ T cells sorted from blood. These receptors originate from a human donor with alopecia areata.

This sequence joins TRBV4-1 and TRBJ2-5; D remains ambiguous. Judging by the DNA end, TRBJ2-7 fits better; the J call may be wrong. Germline lookup yields CDR1 MGHRA and CDR2 YSYEKL. This CDR3 region has 12 residues. The CDR3 sequence: CASSQEGTEQYF. In DNA, the CDR3 is TGCGCCAGCAGCCAAGAAGGCACCGAGCAGTACTTC.

This sequence joins TRBV2 and TRBJ2-7; a possible D gene is TRBD2 (5 bases). Between the trimmed V and J ends, which lost 2 bases and 3 bases, there was a span of 14 bases. The germline CDR1 and CDR2 sequences are SNHLY and FYNNEI. The CDR3 is 15 residues long. The CDR3 DNA reads TGTGCCAGCAGTGAATATTCCGGGAAAGGCTACGAGCAGTACTTC. Translated: CASSEYSGKGYEQYF.

This chain uses TRBV27 with TRBJ1-1; TRBD1 is a possible D gene (5 bases). There are 13 residues in the CDR3. Trimming removed 8 bases at V and 4 bases at J, with 14 bases between. CDR1 and CDR2 (germline): MNHEY, SMNVEV (reference sequence). The CDR3 sequence is CASGVQGGTEAFF. In nucleotides, the CDR3 is TGTGCCAGCGGGGTTCAGGGCGGCACTGAAGCTTTCTTT.

This chain uses TRBV28 with TRBJ2-7; D is ambiguous. The germline gives CDR1 MDHEN, CDR2 SYDVKM. The CDR3 runs 13 residues. V lost 5 bases and J 1 base, leaving 9 bases between the germline ends. CDR3 amino acids: CASSQSSSYEQYF. The DNA of the CDR3 is TGTGCCAGCAGTCAATCGAGTTCCTACGAGCAGTACTTC.

The chain couples TRBV7-6 to TRBJ2-7, with 11 bases lining up with TRBD1. The V gene's germline CDR1 is SGHVS and CDR2 FNYEAQ. This CDR3 has 16 amino acids. After removal of 0 bases from V and 4 bases from J, the junction contained 5 bases not matched to a gene. In DNA, the CDR3 is TGTGCCAGCAGCTTAGCGCTCGGGACAGGGGGGTACGAGCAGTACTTC. It encodes CASSLALGTGGYEQYF.

The chain is built from TRBV28 and TRBJ2-1, with D unclear. CDR3 length: 12 residues. Germline CDR1 and CDR2: MDHEN and SYDVKM. Trimming cost V 0 bases and J 8 bases, with 5 bases left between them. CDR3 DNA sequence: TGTGCCAGCAGTTTATGGAACGATGAGCAGTTCTTC. Translated: CASSLWNDEQFF.

The genes are TRBV28 and TRBJ2-5, with 9 bases matching TRBD2. Germline CDR1 and CDR2: MDHEN and SYDVKM. J lost 10 bases, V lost 4 bases, and 10 bases had no gene match. There are 14 residues in the CDR3. The CDR3 loop is CASSSGLARRGQYF. CDR3 DNA sequence: TGTGCCAGCAGTTCAGGACTAGCGCGAAGGGGCCAGTACTTC.

V is TRBV2 and J is TRBJ1-3, with D possibly being TRBD1 (5 bases). The CDR3 runs to 15 residues. With 0 bases removed from V and 0 bases from J, the gap between germline ends came to 6 bases. Germline lookup yields CDR1 SNHLY and CDR2 FYNNEI. CDR3 in DNA: TGTGCCAGCAGTGAAGCGGGGCTCTCTGGAAACACCATATATTTT. Protein: CASSEAGLSGNTIYF.

The chain joins TRBV21-1 to TRBJ1-4. TRBV21-1 is deemed a pseudogene. The CDR3 is made up of 14 amino acids. The CDR3 is CASSKLSPNEKLFF. Here the CDR3 DNA reads TGTGCCAGCAGCAAACTTAGTCCTAATGAAAAACTGTTTTTT.

V and J are TRBV5-1 and TRBJ2-7; 10 nucleotides line up with TRBD1. The CDR3 has 15 residues. V was clipped by 0 bases and J by 4 bases; unmatched bases: 4. Germline V gene lookup returns CDR1 SGHRS and CDR2 YFSETQ. The CDR3 sequence is CASSLGQGATYEQYF. DNA for the CDR3: TGCGCCAGCAGCTTGGGACAGGGGGCTACATACGAGCAGTACTTC.

This clone has only a few counts. The CDR3, as DNA: TGTGCCAGCAGTTACGGACCGGAAACCTACGAGCAGTACTTC. It yields the protein CASSYGPETYEQYF. The chain couples TRBV6-6 to TRBJ2-7, with D hard to call. Trimming left V 2 bases short and J 2 bases short, with 10 bases between. This CDR3 spans 14 amino acids. The germline V gene encodes CDR1 MNHNY and CDR2 SVGAGI (reference sequence).

As regards this clone: An end of the junction differs from the germline gene, which may be a read error. The chain combines TRBV25-1 with TRBJ1-6; TRBD1 matches 10 bases. The CDR3 sequence is 14 residues long. The germline V gene encodes CDR1 MGHDK and CDR2 SYGVNS. DNA for the CDR3: TGTGCCAGCGGTGACAGGGGGCGCGATTCACCCCTCCACTTT. This codes for CASGDRGRDSPLHF.

CDR3 DNA: TGCAGCGTTGTAGCCGATGAGCAGTTCTTC. Its protein product is CSVVADEQFF. J is TRBJ2-1 and V is TRBV29-1; D unresolved. Trimming shortened V by 4 bases and J by 8 bases, and 6 bases separated the two germline ends. The germline CDR1 and CDR2 sequences are SQVTM and ANQGSEA. The CDR3 covers 10 residues.